This TCR beta chain derives from a study of CD8+CD57+ T cells in acquired aplastic anemia. Study results and limitations: Patients had around 30 CD8+ CDR3 sequences in common with controls (the shared set).

The TCR beta profiling, which covered VDJ combination and CDR3 sequence, was carried out using genomic DNA as the template. One entry per CDR3 protein results from TCRdb running MiXCR on the reads. The repertoire has about 200,000 distinct CDR3 sequences, roughly 60% of them found once; the top ten carry roughly three fifths. The patients chosen for sequencing had shown expansion of CD8+CD57+ cells (detected by flow cytometry). Patients had received no therapy at the time of blood sampling. Notes on this clonotype: Its target is unknown. An end of the junction differs from the germline gene, which may be a read error.

The TCR was taken from a human donor with aplastic anemia. The specimen was sorted CD4+, CD8+, or CD8+CD57+ T cells (not recorded which) from PBMCs.

CDR3 DNA sequence: TGTGCTAGCAGCTACGGTCAGCGGGGGGGGGTGGAGACCCAGTACTTC. Residues: CASSYGQRGGVETQYF. The chain couples TRBV7-7 to TRBJ2-5; 10 bases align to TRBD2. Germline CDR1 reads SSHAT; CDR2 reads FNYEAQ (reference sequence). The length of the CDR3 is 16 residues.